This T cell receptor beta chain was obtained from a study of Graves' ophthalmopathy and Graves' hyperthyroidism. Study-wide background: Cases classed as stable hyperthyroidism had no ophthalmopathy within 18 months of follow-up.

TCR beta CDR3 amplification used RNA transcripts. The authors performed first-round RT-PCR with HTBI primers and then a second-round multiplex PCR. TCRdb called the multiplex PCR reads again in MiXCR, with one record for every CDR3 protein. The sample contains around 1.1 million distinct CDR3 sequences, about 38% of which appear only once. J was trimmed by 5 bases and V by 7 bases; bases with no gene match: 7. The CDR3 has 14 residues. Germline-derived CDR1 and CDR2 are MGHDK and SYGVNS. Each hyperthyroidism patient was newly diagnosed, with under 2 months' duration, and aged 18 to 65. Among the exclusions were patients with other autoimmune diseases, uncontrolled infections, pregnancy or lactation.

The sequencing input was peripheral blood or thyroid tissue (not recorded which). The sequence was obtained from an adult man with Graves' hyperthyroidism. The chain recombines TRBV25-1 with TRBJ2-5, with 10 bases that match TRBD1. The CDR3 spells CASTGTGVIETQYF. CDR3 DNA: TGTGCCAGCACCGGGACAGGGGTTATTGAGACCCAGTACTTC. Complete variable domain (other parts from reference TRBV25-1 and TRBJ2-5): EADIYQTPRYLVIGTGKKITLECSQTMGHDKMYWYQQDPGMELHLIHYSYGVNSTEKGDLSSESTVSRIRTEHFPLTLESARPSHTSQYLCASTGTGVIETQYFGPGTRLLVL.